Sequencing of this T cell receptor beta chain was carried out in a study of read filtering for tumor transcriptome and immune sequencing. In this sample, this clonotype turned up many times. From around 440 ng of RNA, a library with molecular barcoded alpha/delta and beta/gamma adaptors was made. MiXCR, run by TCRdb on the reads, gives a single entry per CDR3 protein. The sample holds some 140,000 distinct CDR3 sequences, less than 15% seen once. Material: a population of CD138-negative cells sorted from bone marrow. The TCR comes from a donor at least 40 years old with multiple myeloma.

CDR3 nucleotide sequence: TGTGCCTGGAGTAGGAGCTCCTACAATGAGCAGTTCTTC. Protein product: CAWSRSSYNEQFF. V gene TRBV30 combines with J gene TRBJ2-1; D not resolved. CDR3 size: 13 residues. CDR1 and CDR2 (germline): GTSNPN, SVGIG (reference sequence). V was cut by 2 bases and J by 0 bases, with 5 bases left in between. Full variable domain (remainder filled in from reference TRBV30 and TRBJ2-1): SQTIHQWPATLVQPVGSPLSLECTVEGTSNPNLYWYRQAAGRGLQLLFYSVGIGQISSEVPQNLSASRPQDRQFILSSKKLLLSDSGFYLCAWSRSSYNEQFFGPGTRLTVL.